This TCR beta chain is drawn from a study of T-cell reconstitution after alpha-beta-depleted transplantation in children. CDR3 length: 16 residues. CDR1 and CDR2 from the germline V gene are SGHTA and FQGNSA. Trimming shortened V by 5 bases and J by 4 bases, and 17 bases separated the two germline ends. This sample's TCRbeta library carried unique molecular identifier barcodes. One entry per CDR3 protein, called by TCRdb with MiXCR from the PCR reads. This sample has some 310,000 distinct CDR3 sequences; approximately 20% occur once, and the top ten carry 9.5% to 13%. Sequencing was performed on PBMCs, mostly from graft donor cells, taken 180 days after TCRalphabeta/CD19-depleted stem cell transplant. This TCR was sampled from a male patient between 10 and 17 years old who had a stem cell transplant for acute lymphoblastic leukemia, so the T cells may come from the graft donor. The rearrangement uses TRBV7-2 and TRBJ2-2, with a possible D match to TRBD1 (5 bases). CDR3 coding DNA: TGTGCCAGCAGCACTCAGGGCCGGTGGAGCACCGGGGAGCTGTTTTTT. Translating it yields CASSTQGRWSTGELFF. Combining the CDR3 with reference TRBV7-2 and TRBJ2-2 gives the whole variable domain GAGVSQSPSNKVTEKGKDVELRCDPISGHTALYWYRQSLGQGLEFLIYFQGNSAPDKSGLPSDRFSAERTGGSVSTLTIQRTQQEDSAVYLCASSTQGRWSTGELFFGEGSRLTVL.